This entry is about one T cell receptor (beta chain). This entry belongs to a study of spatial heterogeneity in lung cancer. Study information: Beta-chain sequences were consistently detected more often than alpha-chain sequences.

Documented time point: sample taken at primary tumor resection. Germline values: CDR1 MNHEY, CDR2 SMNVEV (reference sequence). The CDR3 contains 15 residues. The junction had 3 bases not matched to a gene; V was cut back by 3 bases and J by 3 bases. Every molecule of TCR cDNA had its own unique molecular identifier. TCRdb re-derived calls from the 5' RACE reads in MiXCR, one entry per CDR3 protein. This sample has around 89,000 distinct CDR3 sequences, with approximately 12% found just once. The V gene is TRBV27, the J gene TRBJ2-5, with TRBD2 identical over 11 bases. The origin of this receptor is a male donor with early-stage non-small cell lung cancer. Sequencing was performed on PBMCs, taken at surgery. The CDR3 sequence is CASSFSGRAEETQYF. DNA of the CDR3: TGTGCCAGCAGTTTTAGCGGGAGGGCCGAAGAGACCCAGTACTTC.